These T cell receptor beta chains were read from a single sample in a study of shared clonotypes between healthy human individuals. Measured with immunoSEQ multiplex PCR; TCRdb has only the in-frame clones, and not every one. This sample has about 1.5 million clones; 95% to 99% occur once, and the top ten carry about 0.4%. Specimen: naive CD4+ T cells sorted from blood. The receptors come from a man aged 30 to 45 in good health. Each CDR3 is given with its conserved first and last residue. The D gene is left open where the match is weak. Size is stated for part of the rows, as once, few or many counts, or as a class when the clone is expanded.

V gene	D gene	J gene	clone size	CDR3 protein	CDR3 DNA
TRBV28	TRBD1	TRBJ2-7	.	CASQGTPSYEQYF	TGTGCCTCACAGGGGACCCCCTCCTACGAGCAGTACTTC
TRBV5-5	TRBD2	TRBJ2-1	.	CASSLTSGSYNEQFF	TGTGCCAGCAGCCTCACTAGCGGTTCCTACAATGAGCAGTTCTTC
TRBV11-3	.	TRBJ2-3	.	CASSPGRFTDTQYF	TGTGCCAGCAGCCCGGGACGGTTCACAGATACGCAGTATTTT
TRBV2	TRBD1	TRBJ1-1	.	CASSERGTGEAFF	TGTGCCAGCAGCGAAAGGGGGACAGGAGAAGCTTTCTTT
TRBV7-9	.	TRBJ2-3	.	CASSFAGSTDTQYF	TGTGCCAGCAGCTTTGCGGGGAGCACAGATACGCAGTATTTT
TRBV5-5	.	TRBJ2-2	once	CASSRVVRSGELFF	TGTGCCAGCAGCAGGGTCGTTCGGTCCGGGGAGCTGTTTTTT
TRBV5-1	.	TRBJ2-6	.	CASSFGLAPSGANVLTF	TGCGCCAGCAGCTTCGGGCTCGCGCCCTCTGGGGCCAACGTCCTGACTTTC
TRBV28	TRBD2	TRBJ2-7	.	CASGLGLAGSYEQYF	TGTGCCAGCGGATTGGGGCTAGCGGGATCCTACGAGCAGTACTTC
TRBV11-2	.	TRBJ2-7	.	CASSPGPPGGYEQYF	TGTGCCAGCAGCCCCGGGCCCCCGGGTGGCTACGAGCAGTACTTC
TRBV6-6	.	TRBJ2-2	few	CASSYREQSGELFF	TGTGCCAGCAGTTACAGGGAACAGTCCGGGGAGCTGTTTTTT
TRBV5-1	.	TRBJ2-2	.	CASSLAEMNTGELFF	TGCGCCAGCAGCTTGGCAGAAATGAACACCGGGGAGCTGTTTTTT
TRBV5-1	.	TRBJ2-3	.	CASSHLEGAQYF	TGCGCCAGCAGTCACTTAGAAGGGGCGCAGTATTTT
TRBV19	TRBD1	TRBJ2-7	.	CATAGTGLAEQYF	TGTGCCACCGCCGGGACAGGGCTAGCCGAGCAGTACTTC
TRBV28	.	TRBJ1-4	.	CASSSPGTSRAEKLFF	TGTGCCAGCAGTTCCCCCGGGACCTCGAGGGCTGAAAAACTGTTTTTT
TRBV4-1	TRBD1	TRBJ2-1	once	CASSQPDRGRSYNEQFF	TGCGCCAGCAGCCAGCCGGACAGGGGGCGAAGTTACAATGAGCAGTTCTTC
TRBV18	.	TRBJ2-5	.	CASSPLKAQETQYF	TGTGCCAGCTCACCCCTTAAGGCCCAAGAGACCCAGTACTTC